These 20 T cell receptor beta chains originate from one sample sequenced in a study of T cells after yellow fever vaccination. Each CDR3 protein is one row after TCRdb ran MiXCR on the 5' RACE reads. In the table there are over 150,000 distinct CDR3 sequences, 6% to 7.5% of which are singletons. Sequenced material: CD4+ T cells sorted from PBMCs, taken more than 4 days after the first yellow fever vaccination. These receptors originate from a man in his late teens or twenties who received the YFV17D yellow fever vaccine.

This clonotype was detected many times. J is TRBJ1-2 and V is TRBV24-1; D unresolved. Trimming pared 4 bases from V and 5 bases from J, leaving 7 bases between. The CDR3 length is 12 residues. Germline V lookup: CDR1 KGHDR, CDR2 SFDVKD. The DNA for the CDR3 is TGTGCCACCAGTGAAGAGGGTTATGGCTACACCTTC. Protein product: CATSEEGYGYTF.

The table lists this clonotype with many counts. The chain couples TRBV20-1 to TRBJ2-1; TRBD2 matches 7 bases. Trimming took 1 base from V and 11 from J; bases not matched to a gene: 11. In germline, CDR1 is DFQATT, CDR2 SNEGSKA (reference sequence). The CDR3 spans 14 residues. In nucleotides, the CDR3 is TGCAGTGCTAGAGTGTTGGGAAGGGAGGGACAGCAGTTCTTC. It encodes CSARVLGREGQQFF.

This clonotype occurred a few times. CDR3 DNA sequence: TGCGCCAGCAGCCAACCCACAGGGTACGGCGGCTATGGCTACACCTTC. Protein product: CASSQPTGYGGYGYTF. This sequence joins TRBV4-3 and TRBJ1-2; possibly TRBD1 for D (6 bases). Germline loops: CDR1 LGHNA, CDR2 YSLEER. The CDR3 loop spans 16 amino acids. The germline V and J ends were trimmed by 2 bases and 4 bases, with 17 bases remaining between them.

This clonotype has just a few counts. The chain couples TRBV29-1 to TRBJ1-1; D call uncertain. Trimming pared 6 bases from V and 2 bases from J, leaving 13 bases between. The CDR3 is 13 amino acids. Germline CDR1 reads SQVTM; CDR2 reads ANQGSEA. CDR3 DNA: TGCAGCGTAGAAAGATCCGGAAACACTGAAGCTTTCTTT. This sequence encodes CSVERSGNTEAFF.

The DNA for the CDR3 is TGTGCCAGCAATGTCAGGGGACAGGACTACAATGAGCAGTTCTTC. Its translation: CASNVRGQDYNEQFF. The J gene is TRBJ2-1, the V gene TRBV6-5; 8 nucleotides match TRBD1. Per germline, CDR1 MNHEY and CDR2 SVGAGI. V shed 7 bases, J shed 3 bases, and the junction held 8 bases outside the gene matches. There are 15 residues in the CDR3.

This clonotype was picked up many times. V gene TRBV10-3 combines with J gene TRBJ2-3; possibly TRBD2 for D (5 bases). V shed 3 bases and J shed 6 bases, with 16 bases lying between them. The CDR3 is 15 residues long. CDR1 is ENHRY and CDR2 is SYGVKD in the germline V gene. CDR3 in amino acids: CAISDRGSGTDTQYF. The CDR3 bases are TGTGCCATCAGTGACAGAGGGAGTGGTACGGATACGCAGTATTTT.

This sequence joins TRBV20-1 and TRBJ1-1, with D unclear. The CDR3 sequence is 16 residues long. Trimming stripped 0 bases from V and 10 bases from J, with 24 bases between. In germline, CDR1 is DFQATT, CDR2 SNEGSKA (reference sequence). The CDR3 DNA sequence: TGCAGTGCTAGAGATACACGGAGGGCTTTCACAGTGGGAGCTTTCTTT. Translated, it gives CSARDTRRAFTVGAFF.

This clonotype was recorded many times. A junction boundary mismatches the germline segment, possibly from a read error. The V and J genes are TRBV25-1 and TRBJ1-1, with no clear D. The germline CDR1 and CDR2 sequences are MGHDK and SYGVNS. This CDR3 spans 12 amino acids. The CDR3 region is CASSEPWEPSIF. CDR3 nucleotides: TGTGCCAGCAGTGAACCTTGGGAGCCGAGTATCTTT.

Many counts were recorded for this clonotype. This chain uses TRBV12-3 or TRBV12-4 with TRBJ2-5, with a possible D match to TRBD1 (5 bases). Trimming pared 5 bases from V and 4 bases from J, leaving 17 bases between. This CDR3 has 15 amino acids. The CDR3 coding sequence is TGTGCCAGCAGTACCCCCCCAGGGTCGGGAGAGACCCAGTACTTC. Translating gives CASSTPPGSGETQYF.

V is TRBV18 and J is TRBJ2-5; TRBD2 agrees at 8 bases. Germline V gene data show CDR1 as KGHSH and CDR2 as LQKENI. The CDR3 has 15 amino acids. The V and J ends lost 6 bases and 4 bases, in that order; junction bases with no gene match: 10. CDR3 nucleotides: TGTGCCAGCTCCCCCAGGCGGGGGGATGGAGAGACCCAGTACTTC. Its protein is CASSPRRGDGETQYF.

This clonotype has a count of ten or more. V gene TRBV10-3 combines with J gene TRBJ2-2, with D perhaps TRBD2 (6 bases). Per the germline V gene, CDR1 is ENHRY and CDR2 is SYGVKD. The V and J ends lost 10 bases and 4 bases respectively, with 19 bases between them. The CDR3 runs 15 residues. CDR3 residues: CATLSGGAPTGELFF. Written as DNA, the CDR3 is TGTGCCACCCTAAGCGGCGGGGCCCCCACCGGGGAGCTGTTTTTT.

V gene TRBV5-4 combines with J gene TRBJ2-7; weak D call: TRBD1 (5 bases). The CDR3 runs 18 residues. Trimming left V 2 bases short and J 1 base short, with 22 bases between. Germline CDR1 is SGHNT and CDR2 is YYREEE (reference sequence). The CDR3 region is CASSFSHSRVNSSYEQYF. CDR3 nucleotide sequence: TGTGCCAGCAGCTTTAGTCACAGCAGGGTCAACTCATCCTACGAGCAGTACTTC.

This clonotype showed up just a few times. CDR3: CSSRRQGVDYGYTF. The CDR3 region has the DNA TGCAGCTCACGAAGGCAGGGGGTCGACTATGGCTACACCTTC. The V gene is TRBV20-1, the J gene TRBJ1-2; 7 bases are a match to TRBD1. Germline-derived CDR1 and CDR2 are DFQATT and SNEGSKA (reference sequence). This CDR3 is built from 14 residues.

Points on this clonotype: A much larger clone differs by one base, so this may be a read error. The chain carries TRBV5-1 and TRBJ2-3, with D maybe TRBD1 (5 bases). The CDR3 loop spans 15 amino acids. The germline V gene encodes CDR1 SGHRS and CDR2 YFSETQ. CDR3 nucleotides: TGCTCCAGCAGCTTGGTCAGGGTAGGGGCAGATACGCAGTATTTT. This encodes CSSSLVRVGADTQYF.

This clonotype was observed at least ten times. This chain joins TRBV7-3 and TRBJ2-5; D may be TRBD1 or TRBD2 (6 bases each). CDR3 length equals 17 residues. V was clipped by 0 bases and J by 4 bases, with 18 bases between them. Germline CDR1 reads SGHTA; CDR2 reads FQGTGA. The CDR3: CASSLTGGGFEGETQYF. CDR3 nucleotide sequence: TGTGCCAGCAGCTTAACAGGGGGAGGATTCGAGGGAGAGACCCAGTACTTC.

This clonotype has more than one count but fewer than ten. The chain joins TRBV7-2 to TRBJ1-1, with D tentatively TRBD1 (6 bases). From germline, CDR1 is SGHTA and CDR2 FQGNSA. V dropped 5 bases and J dropped 6 bases, with 22 bases sitting between them. The CDR3 extends over 16 amino acids. Here the CDR3 DNA reads TGTGCCAGCAGCCGGGGGACACCCTTAGTGGGGGCTGAAGCTTTCTTT. Translating gives CASSRGTPLVGAEAFF.

This clonotype was found many times. The CDR3 loop reads CSARARTSGYNEQFF. In DNA form, the CDR3 reads TGCAGTGCTAGAGCCAGGACTAGCGGATACAATGAGCAGTTCTTC. The chain combines TRBV20-1 with TRBJ2-1; the match to TRBD2 covers 10 bases. Germline V gives CDR1 DFQATT, CDR2 SNEGSKA (reference sequence). This CDR3 is 15 amino acids long. The V and J ends lost 1 base and 4 bases, in that order; junction bases with no gene match: 4.

Many counts were recorded for this clonotype. The V call is TRBV18, the J call TRBJ2-2; D not certain. The CDR3 contains 15 residues. The V and J ends lost 6 bases and 0 bases respectively, with 11 bases between them. Germline loops: CDR1 KGHSH, CDR2 LQKENI. The CDR3 here is CASSAAQANTGELFF. Here the CDR3 DNA reads TGTGCCAGCTCCGCTGCCCAGGCGAACACCGGGGAGCTGTTTTTT.

V is TRBV7-2 and J is TRBJ2-1; no clear D gene. The germline V gene has CDR1 SGHTA and CDR2 FQGNSA. This CDR3 contains 15 residues. The ends were cut back, 3 bases at V and 1 base at J, with 10 bases in the middle. CDR3 nucleotides: TGTGCCAGCAGCTTGGGTCGACGGTCCTACAATGAGCAGTTCTTC. The encoded protein is CASSLGRRSYNEQFF.

This clonotype has ten or more counts. CDR3 nucleotide sequence: TGCGCCAGCAGCGACCGACTAGCGGGGTTTCAAGAGACCCAGTACTTC. Protein sequence: CASSDRLAGFQETQYF. This rearrangement joins TRBV5-1 to TRBJ2-5; TRBD2 matches at 11 bases. The ends lost 4 bases at V and 2 bases at J; junction bases unmatched: 7. Germline V lookup: CDR1 SGHRS, CDR2 YFSETQ. CDR3 length: 16 amino acids.